These T cell receptor beta chains were read from a single sample in a study of identical twins. MiXCR, run by TCRdb on the 5' RACE reads, gives a single entry per CDR3 protein. The sample shows approximately 230,000 distinct CDR3 sequences, roughly 13% of them seen only once. The specimen sequenced was memory (CD45RO+) T cells sorted from blood. The source is a woman between 18 and 29 years old in good health. The CDR3 runs from the conserved cysteine through the conserved F or W. The D gene is left open where the match is weak. Part of the rows lack a size; the others show once, few, many or a class for expanded clones.

clone_size: few
v_call: TRBV24-1
j_call: TRBJ1-1
d_call: .
cdr3_length: 13
cdr3_nt: TGTGCCACCAGTGATTCAACGGGTACTGAAGCTTTCTTT
cdr3_aa: CATSDSTGTEAFF

clone_size: few
v_call: TRBV20-1
j_call: TRBJ2-1
d_call: TRBD2
cdr3_length: 15
cdr3_nt: TGCAGTGCTGGGGGTAGCGGGACAACCTACAATGAGCAGTTCTTC
cdr3_aa: CSAGGSGTTYNEQFF

clone_size: .
v_call: TRBV10-1
j_call: TRBJ2-5
d_call: .
cdr3_length: 14
cdr3_nt: TGCGCCAGCAGTGAAGGAGACTACCAAGAGACCCAGTACTTC
cdr3_aa: CASSEGDYQETQYF

clone_size: many
v_call: TRBV7-8
j_call: TRBJ1-1
d_call: .
cdr3_length: 15
cdr3_nt: TGTGCCAGCAGCCTCACAGGGTTTGTAAACACTGAAGCTTTCTTT
cdr3_aa: CASSLTGFVNTEAFF

clone_size: few
v_call: TRBV20-1
j_call: TRBJ2-2
d_call: TRBD2
cdr3_length: 16
cdr3_nt: TGCAGTGCTAGCCTCGGGGGGGCGCCGAACACCGGGGAGCTGTTTTTT
cdr3_aa: CSASLGGAPNTGELFF

clone_size: few
v_call: TRBV9
j_call: TRBJ2-3
d_call: TRBD2
cdr3_length: 15
cdr3_nt: TGTGCCAGCAGCGCCCGAGCGGGAGGAGCAGATACGCAGTATTTT
cdr3_aa: CASSARAGGADTQYF

clone_size: few
v_call: TRBV6-2/TRBV6-3
j_call: TRBJ2-1
d_call: .
cdr3_length: 15
cdr3_nt: TGTGCCAGCAGTTACTTAAGCGGAGCCTTCAATGAGCAGTTCTTC
cdr3_aa: CASSYLSGAFNEQFF

clone_size: few
v_call: TRBV5-1
j_call: TRBJ1-6
d_call: TRBD1
cdr3_length: 16
cdr3_nt: TGCGCCAGCAGCTTGGCCGGGGGGACAGGCAATTCACCCCTCCACTTT
cdr3_aa: CASSLAGGTGNSPLHF

clone_size: few
v_call: TRBV29-1
j_call: TRBJ2-7
d_call: .
cdr3_length: 13
cdr3_nt: TGCAGCGTTGTCGGGCGTCACCACTACGAGCAGTACTTC
cdr3_aa: CSVVGRHHYEQYF

clone_size: .
v_call: TRBV6-1
j_call: TRBJ2-7
d_call: .
cdr3_length: 15
cdr3_nt: TGTGCCAGCAGTGAAGGGGCAGGCCCAACCTACGAGCAGTACTTC
cdr3_aa: CASSEGAGPTYEQYF

clone_size: .
v_call: TRBV6-5
j_call: TRBJ2-1
d_call: .
cdr3_length: 16
cdr3_nt: TGTGCCAGCAGTTACCGCGGGTGGGGGGACTTCTCCGAGCAGTTCTTC
cdr3_aa: CASSYRGWGDFSEQFF

clone_size: many
v_call: TRBV12-3/TRBV12-4
j_call: TRBJ2-1
d_call: TRBD2
cdr3_length: 17
cdr3_nt: TGTGCCAGCAGTTTAGTGCTTGTGGGACTAGCGGATGATGAGCAGTTCTTC
cdr3_aa: CASSLVLVGLADDEQFF

clone_size: .
v_call: TRBV6-5
j_call: TRBJ2-1
d_call: TRBD2
cdr3_length: 14
cdr3_nt: TGTGCCAGCGGTTCCCCCGGGGGGGCCTATGAGCAGTTCTTC
cdr3_aa: CASGSPGGAYEQFF

clone_size: .
v_call: TRBV5-1
j_call: TRBJ2-7
d_call: .
cdr3_length: 15
cdr3_nt: TGCGCCAGCACCCGGGGTGGGGCCTCTTCCTACGAGCAGTACTTC
cdr3_aa: CASTRGGASSYEQYF

clone_size: few
v_call: TRBV5-1
j_call: TRBJ1-1
d_call: .
cdr3_length: 14
cdr3_nt: TGCGCCAGCAGCTTGGTGGGGGCAAACACTGAAGCTTTCTTT
cdr3_aa: CASSLVGANTEAFF

clone_size: .
v_call: TRBV5-1
j_call: TRBJ2-4
d_call: TRBD2
cdr3_length: 17
cdr3_nt: TGCGCCAGCAGCTCGAGCGTAGCGGGAGGAGCCAAAAACATTCAGTACTTC
cdr3_aa: CASSSSVAGGAKNIQYF

clone_size: .
v_call: TRBV20-1
j_call: TRBJ2-7
d_call: .
cdr3_length: 13
cdr3_nt: TGCAGTGCTATCGCCAGGGTGGACTACGAGCAGTACTTC
cdr3_aa: CSAIARVDYEQYF

clone_size: .
v_call: TRBV7-2
j_call: TRBJ2-1
d_call: TRBD2
cdr3_length: 14
cdr3_nt: TGTGCCAGCAGCTTAAGCGGGGGGAACAATGAGCAGTTCTTC
cdr3_aa: CASSLSGGNNEQFF

clone_size: .
v_call: TRBV3-1
j_call: TRBJ1-3
d_call: .
cdr3_length: 15
cdr3_nt: TGTGCCAGCAGCCCCGGGACATCATCCGGAAACACCATATATTTT
cdr3_aa: CASSPGTSSGNTIYF

clone_size: .
v_call: TRBV10-2
j_call: TRBJ2-1
d_call: .
cdr3_length: 13
cdr3_nt: TGCGCCAGCAGTGAGGGTGGATTGAGGGTGCAGTTCTTC
cdr3_aa: CASSEGGLRVQFF

clone_size: .
v_call: TRBV9
j_call: TRBJ2-3
d_call: .
cdr3_length: 13
cdr3_nt: TGTGCCAGCAGCAAACAGGGTGTAGATACGCAGTATTTT
cdr3_aa: CASSKQGVDTQYF

clone_size: few
v_call: TRBV5-1
j_call: TRBJ2-5
d_call: .
cdr3_length: 15
cdr3_nt: TGCGCCAGCAGCTCGGGGGACCAGTACCAAGAGACCCAGTACTTC
cdr3_aa: CASSSGDQYQETQYF

clone_size: many
v_call: TRBV20-1
j_call: TRBJ2-1
d_call: TRBD2
cdr3_length: 14
cdr3_nt: TGCAGTGGGAAAAAAGCGGGAGACTACAATGAGCAGTTCTTC
cdr3_aa: CSGKKAGDYNEQFF

clone_size: .
v_call: TRBV20-1
j_call: TRBJ2-3
d_call: TRBD2
cdr3_length: 17
cdr3_nt: TGCAGTGCTAGATCCCTACTAGCGGGAGGTATCACAGATACGCAGTATTTT
cdr3_aa: CSARSLLAGGITDTQYF

clone_size: many
v_call: TRBV7-8
j_call: TRBJ1-1
d_call: .
cdr3_length: 12
cdr3_nt: TGTGCCTCGGGGGGGCCGAACACTGAAGCTTTCTTT
cdr3_aa: CASGGPNTEAFF

clone_size: few
v_call: TRBV20-1
j_call: TRBJ2-6
d_call: .
cdr3_length: 14
cdr3_nt: TGCAGTGCTAGGGCCCAACCTGGGGCCAACGTCCTGACTTTC
cdr3_aa: CSARAQPGANVLTF

clone_size: .
v_call: TRBV5-5
j_call: TRBJ1-1
d_call: .
cdr3_length: 15
cdr3_nt: TGTGCCAGCAGCTTGGCCGGGGGGAGGGCCACTGAAGCTTTCTTT
cdr3_aa: CASSLAGGRATEAFF

clone_size: many
v_call: TRBV27
j_call: TRBJ2-7
d_call: .
cdr3_length: 14
cdr3_nt: TGTGCCAGCAGCCTCACAGCGGAGGCCTACGAGCAGTACTTC
cdr3_aa: CASSLTAEAYEQYF

clone_size: few
v_call: TRBV5-1
j_call: TRBJ2-6
d_call: .
cdr3_length: 17
cdr3_nt: TGCGCCAGCAGCTTGACAGGTCTTTCCTCTGGGGCCAACGTCCTGACTTTC
cdr3_aa: CASSLTGLSSGANVLTF

clone_size: .
v_call: TRBV12-3/TRBV12-4
j_call: TRBJ2-1
d_call: .
cdr3_length: 16
cdr3_nt: TGTGCCAGCAGTTTGACCGGATCAACCTCCTACAATGAGCAGTTCTTC
cdr3_aa: CASSLTGSTSYNEQFF

clone_size: .
v_call: TRBV7-9
j_call: TRBJ2-2
d_call: TRBD2
cdr3_length: 14
cdr3_nt: TGTGCCGGCAGCCCAACTAGCGACACCGGGGAGCTGTTTTTT
cdr3_aa: CAGSPTSDTGELFF

clone_size: few
v_call: TRBV6-1
j_call: TRBJ1-2
d_call: TRBD1
cdr3_length: 16
cdr3_nt: TGTGCCAGCAGTCCACCCCCAGGGACAGGAGACTATGGCTACACCTTC
cdr3_aa: CASSPPPGTGDYGYTF

clone_size: few
v_call: TRBV18
j_call: TRBJ2-3
d_call: TRBD2
cdr3_length: 16
cdr3_nt: TGTGCCAGCTCACTTCTAGCGGGGGGGATCACAGATACGCAGTATTTT
cdr3_aa: CASSLLAGGITDTQYF

clone_size: few
v_call: TRBV29-1
j_call: TRBJ1-1
d_call: .
cdr3_length: 13
cdr3_nt: TGCAGCGTTGAAGATCATGGGGGTCCTGAAGCTTTCTTT
cdr3_aa: CSVEDHGGPEAFF

clone_size: few
v_call: TRBV5-1
j_call: TRBJ2-2
d_call: .
cdr3_length: 14
cdr3_nt: TGCGCCAGCAGGCGGGATGCCAACACCGGGGAGCTGTTTTTT
cdr3_aa: CASRRDANTGELFF